The entry below gives a single TCR beta chain sequence along with its context. The authors' processing: Estimation of nucleated cell counts was performed using reference gene primer amplification. Assay: immunoSEQ multiplex PCR; the TCRdb copy retains only in-frame clones and omits some. The V and J calls and clone size are taken from that table; D and trimming were inferred from the DNA. The repertoire consists of more than 10,000 clones, with nearly 90% occurring once and the leading ten covering over 9.5%. This entry belongs to a study of blood T cell repertoires in COVID-19. Study at large: The analysed material was cDNA or gDNA that came from T cells, B-cell-depleted T cells, or PBMCs.

Germline loops: CDR1 LNHDA, CDR2 SQIVND (reference sequence). The CDR3 consists of 16 residues. The ends were cut back, 5 bases at V and 1 base at J, with 17 bases in the middle. This sequence originates from a human donor in a cohort sampled during active COVID-19. The material sequenced was peripheral blood. The chain couples TRBV19 to TRBJ2-5; D unclear. The CDR3 sequence is CASSLLPPLLQETQYF. The CDR3 nucleotides are TGTGCCAGTAGTCTGCTCCCGCCCTTACTCCAAGAGACCCAGTACTTC. Based on the CDR3 plus reference TRBV19 and TRBJ2-5, the full variable domain is DGGITQSPKYLFRKEGQNVTLSCEQNLNHDAMYWYRQDPGQGLRLIYYSQIVNDFQKGDIAEGYSVSREKKESFPLTVTSAQKNPTAFYLCASSLLPPLLQETQYFGPGTRLLVL.